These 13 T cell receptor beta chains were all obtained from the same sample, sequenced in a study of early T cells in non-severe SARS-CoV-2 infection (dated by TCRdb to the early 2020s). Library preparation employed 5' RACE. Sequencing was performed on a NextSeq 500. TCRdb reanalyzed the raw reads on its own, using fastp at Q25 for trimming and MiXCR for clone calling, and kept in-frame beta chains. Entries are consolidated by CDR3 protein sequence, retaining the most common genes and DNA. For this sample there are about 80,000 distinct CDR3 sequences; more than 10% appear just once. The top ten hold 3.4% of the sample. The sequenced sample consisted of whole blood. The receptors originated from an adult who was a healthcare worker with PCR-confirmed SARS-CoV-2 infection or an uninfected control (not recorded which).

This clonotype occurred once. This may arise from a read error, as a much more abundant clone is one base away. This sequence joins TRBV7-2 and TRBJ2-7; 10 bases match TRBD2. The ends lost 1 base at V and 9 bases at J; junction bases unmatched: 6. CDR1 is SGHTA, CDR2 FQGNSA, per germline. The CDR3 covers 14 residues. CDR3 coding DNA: TGTGCCAGCAGCTTAGTCCTAGCGGGGGACGCGCAGTACTTC. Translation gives CASSLVLAGDAQYF.

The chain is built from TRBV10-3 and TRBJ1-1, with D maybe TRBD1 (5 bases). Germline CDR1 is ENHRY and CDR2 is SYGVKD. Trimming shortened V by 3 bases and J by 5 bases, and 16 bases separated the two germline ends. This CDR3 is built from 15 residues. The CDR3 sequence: CAISDGSGYQTEAFF. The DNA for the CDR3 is TGTGCCATCAGTGATGGTTCAGGGTATCAAACTGAAGCTTTCTTT.

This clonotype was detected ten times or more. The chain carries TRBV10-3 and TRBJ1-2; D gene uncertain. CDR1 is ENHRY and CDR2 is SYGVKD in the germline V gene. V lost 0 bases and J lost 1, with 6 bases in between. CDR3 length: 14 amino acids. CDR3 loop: CAISESASNYGYTF. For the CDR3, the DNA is TGTGCCATCAGTGAGTCAGCCAGTAACTATGGCTACACCTTC.

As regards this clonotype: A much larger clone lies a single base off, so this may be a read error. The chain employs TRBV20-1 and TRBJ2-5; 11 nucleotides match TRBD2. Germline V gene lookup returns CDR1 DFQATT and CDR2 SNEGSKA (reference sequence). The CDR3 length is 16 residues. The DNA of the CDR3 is TGCAATGCTGACGGGACTAGCGGTGACTTCCAAGAGACCCAGTACTTC. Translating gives CNADGTSGDFQETQYF.

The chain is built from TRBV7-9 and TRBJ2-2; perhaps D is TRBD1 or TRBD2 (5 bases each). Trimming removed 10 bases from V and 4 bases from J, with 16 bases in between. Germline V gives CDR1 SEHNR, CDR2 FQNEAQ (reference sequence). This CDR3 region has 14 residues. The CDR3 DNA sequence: TGTGCCACTACACGGGGCAGATCCACCGGGGAGCTGTTTTTT. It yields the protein CATTRGRSTGELFF.

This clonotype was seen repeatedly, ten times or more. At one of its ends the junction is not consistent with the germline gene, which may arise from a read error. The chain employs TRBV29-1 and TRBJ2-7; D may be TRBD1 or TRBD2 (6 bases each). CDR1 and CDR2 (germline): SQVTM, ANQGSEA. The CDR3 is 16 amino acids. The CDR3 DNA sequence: TGCAGCATTGAGGTCATCGGTCGGGGGCGCAGATACGAGCAGTACTTC. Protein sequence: CSIEVIGRGRRYEQYF.

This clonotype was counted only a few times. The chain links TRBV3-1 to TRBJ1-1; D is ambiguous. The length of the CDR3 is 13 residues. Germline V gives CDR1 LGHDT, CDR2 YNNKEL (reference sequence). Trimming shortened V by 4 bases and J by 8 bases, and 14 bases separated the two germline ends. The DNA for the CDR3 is TGTGCCAGCAGCCGAAGTGATACCGGGGAAGCTTTCTTT. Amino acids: CASSRSDTGEAFF.

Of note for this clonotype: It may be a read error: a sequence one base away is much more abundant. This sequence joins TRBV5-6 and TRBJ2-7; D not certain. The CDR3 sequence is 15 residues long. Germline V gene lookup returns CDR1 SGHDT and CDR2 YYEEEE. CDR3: CDSSLAGNGPYEQYF. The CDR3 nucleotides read TGTGACAGCAGCTTGGCTGGAAACGGACCCTACGAGCAGTACTTC. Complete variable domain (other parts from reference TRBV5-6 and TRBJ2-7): DAGVTQSPTHLIKTRGQQVTLRCSPKSGHDTVSWYQQALGQGPQFIFQYYEEEERQRGNFPDRFSGHQFPNYSSELNVNALLLGDSALYLCDSSLAGNGPYEQYFGPGTRLTVT.

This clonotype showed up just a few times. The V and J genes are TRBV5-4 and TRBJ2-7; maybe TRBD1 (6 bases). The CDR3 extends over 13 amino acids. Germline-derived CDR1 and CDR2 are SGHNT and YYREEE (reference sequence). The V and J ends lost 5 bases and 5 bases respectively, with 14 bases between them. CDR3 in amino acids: CASRAQQGDEQYF. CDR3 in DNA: TGTGCCAGCAGAGCTCAACAGGGCGACGAGCAGTACTTC.

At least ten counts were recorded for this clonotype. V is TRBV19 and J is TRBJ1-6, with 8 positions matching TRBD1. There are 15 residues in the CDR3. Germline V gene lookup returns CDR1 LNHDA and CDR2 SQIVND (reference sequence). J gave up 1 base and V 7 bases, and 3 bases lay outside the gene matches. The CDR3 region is CASNDRGSYNSPLHF. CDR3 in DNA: TGTGCCAGTAACGACAGGGGTTCCTATAATTCACCCCTCCACTTT.

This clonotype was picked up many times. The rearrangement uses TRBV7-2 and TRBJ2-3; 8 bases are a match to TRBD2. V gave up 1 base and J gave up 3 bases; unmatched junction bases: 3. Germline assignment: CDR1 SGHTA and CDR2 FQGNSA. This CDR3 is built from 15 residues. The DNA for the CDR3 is TGTGCCAGCAGCTTAGAACTAGCGGCAACAGATACGCAGTATTTT. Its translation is CASSLELAATDTQYF.

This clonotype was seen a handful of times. The CDR3 loop reads CASRTGVLNQPQHF. CDR3 DNA: TGTGCCAGCAGGACAGGGGTCCTCAATCAGCCCCAGCATTTT. The chain is built from TRBV28 and TRBJ1-5, with TRBD1 matching over 8 bases. After removal of 6 bases from V and 3 bases from J, the junction contained 4 bases not matched to a gene. This CDR3 spans 14 amino acids. The germline V gene encodes CDR1 MDHEN and CDR2 SYDVKM.

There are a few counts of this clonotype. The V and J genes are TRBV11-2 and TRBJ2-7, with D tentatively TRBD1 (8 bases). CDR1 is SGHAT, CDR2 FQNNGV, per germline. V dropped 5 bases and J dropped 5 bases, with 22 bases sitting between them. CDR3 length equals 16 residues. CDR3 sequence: CASSPGGMGRGHEQYF. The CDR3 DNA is TGTGCCAGCAGCCCCGGGGGGATGGGCAGGGGGCACGAGCAGTACTTC.